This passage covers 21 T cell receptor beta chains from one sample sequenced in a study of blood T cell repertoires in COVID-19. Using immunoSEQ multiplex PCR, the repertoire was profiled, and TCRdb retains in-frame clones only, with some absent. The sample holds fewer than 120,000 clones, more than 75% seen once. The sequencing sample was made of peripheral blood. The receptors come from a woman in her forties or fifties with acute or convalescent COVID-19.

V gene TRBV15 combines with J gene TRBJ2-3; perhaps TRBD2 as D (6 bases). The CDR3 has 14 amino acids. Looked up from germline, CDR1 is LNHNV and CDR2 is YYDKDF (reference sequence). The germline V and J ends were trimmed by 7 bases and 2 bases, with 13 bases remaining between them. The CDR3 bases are TGTGCCACCACCCTCGGGGGAGCCACAGATACGCAGTATTTT. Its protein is CATTLGGATDTQYF.

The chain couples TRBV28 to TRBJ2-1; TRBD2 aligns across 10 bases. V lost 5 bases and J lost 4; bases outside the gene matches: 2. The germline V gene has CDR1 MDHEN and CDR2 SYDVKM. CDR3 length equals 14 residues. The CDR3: CASSKTSGYNEQFF. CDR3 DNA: TGTGCCAGCAGTAAGACTAGCGGGTACAATGAGCAGTTCTTC.

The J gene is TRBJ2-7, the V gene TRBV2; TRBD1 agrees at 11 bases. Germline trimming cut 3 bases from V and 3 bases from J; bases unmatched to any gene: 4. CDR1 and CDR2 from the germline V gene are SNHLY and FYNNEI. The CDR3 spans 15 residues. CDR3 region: CASSDAGTGGYEQYF. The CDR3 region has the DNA TGTGCCAGCAGTGACGCCGGGACAGGGGGCTACGAGCAGTACTTC.

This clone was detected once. CDR3 residues: CASSSTQAETQYF. In nucleotides, the CDR3 is TGTGCCAGCTCATCGACCCAAGCGGAGACCCAGTACTTC. V and J are TRBV18 and TRBJ2-5; D remains ambiguous. Germline V CDR1 and CDR2: KGHSH, LQKENI. V was trimmed by 5 bases and J by 5 bases, leaving 12 bases between them. This CDR3 comprises 13 residues.

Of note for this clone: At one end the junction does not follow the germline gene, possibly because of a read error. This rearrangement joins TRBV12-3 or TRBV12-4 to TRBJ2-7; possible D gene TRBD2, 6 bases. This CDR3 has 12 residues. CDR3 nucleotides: TGTGCCAGCAGTTTAGAAGCTAGCGAGGAGTACTTC. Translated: CASSLEASEEYF.

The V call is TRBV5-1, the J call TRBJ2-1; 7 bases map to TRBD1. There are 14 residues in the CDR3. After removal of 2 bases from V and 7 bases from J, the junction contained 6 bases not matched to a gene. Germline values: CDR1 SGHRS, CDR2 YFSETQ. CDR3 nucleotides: TGCGCCAGCAGCTTAGAGGGGGCTACGAATGAGCAGTTCTTC. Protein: CASSLEGATNEQFF.

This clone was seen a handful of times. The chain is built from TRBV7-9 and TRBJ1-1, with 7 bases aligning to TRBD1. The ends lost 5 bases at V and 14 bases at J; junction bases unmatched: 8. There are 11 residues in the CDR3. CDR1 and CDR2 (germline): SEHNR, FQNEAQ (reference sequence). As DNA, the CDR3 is TGTGCCAGCAGCACAAGGGACAGACTCTTCTTT. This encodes CASSTRDRLFF.

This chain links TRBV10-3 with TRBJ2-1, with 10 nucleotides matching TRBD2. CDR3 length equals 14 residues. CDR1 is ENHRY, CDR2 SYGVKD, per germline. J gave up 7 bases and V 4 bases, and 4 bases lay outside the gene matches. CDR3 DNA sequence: TGTGCCATCAGTGGTAGTAGCGGGGGGAATGAGCAGTTCTTC. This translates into CAISGSSGGNEQFF.

The CDR3 nucleotides read TGTGCCAGCTCTCTAGCGGGAATCAACCATGAGCAGTTCTTC. As protein: CASSLAGINHEQFF. V usage is TRBV18 and J usage is TRBJ2-1, with 9 bases fitting TRBD2. Germline loops: CDR1 KGHSH, CDR2 LQKENI. The V segment lost 6 bases and the J segment 8 bases; nucleotides outside the gene matches: 8. This CDR3 is built from 14 residues.

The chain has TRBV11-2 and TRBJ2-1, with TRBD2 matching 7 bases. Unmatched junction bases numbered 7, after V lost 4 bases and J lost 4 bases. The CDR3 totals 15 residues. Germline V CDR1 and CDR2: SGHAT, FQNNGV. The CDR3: CASSYLADPYNEQFF. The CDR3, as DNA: TGTGCCAGCAGCTACCTAGCGGATCCTTACAATGAGCAGTTCTTC.

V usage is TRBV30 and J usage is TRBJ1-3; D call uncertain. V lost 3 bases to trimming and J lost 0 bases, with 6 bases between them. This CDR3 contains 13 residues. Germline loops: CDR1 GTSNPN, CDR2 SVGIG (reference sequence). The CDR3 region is CAWRRLSGNTIYF. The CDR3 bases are TGTGCCTGGAGAAGACTCTCTGGAAACACCATATATTTT. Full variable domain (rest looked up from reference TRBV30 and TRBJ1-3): SQTIHQWPATLVQPVGSPLSLECTVEGTSNPNLYWYRQAAGRGLQLLFYSVGIGQISSEVPQNLSASRPQDRQFILSSKKLLLSDSGFYLCAWRRLSGNTIYFGEGSWLTVV.

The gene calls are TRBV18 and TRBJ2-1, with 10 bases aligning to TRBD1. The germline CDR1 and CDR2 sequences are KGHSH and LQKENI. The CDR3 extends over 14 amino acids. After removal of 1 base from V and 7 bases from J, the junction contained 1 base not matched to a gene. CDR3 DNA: TGTGCCAGCTCACCACGGACAGGGGGTAATGAGCAGTTCTTC. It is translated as CASSPRTGGNEQFF.

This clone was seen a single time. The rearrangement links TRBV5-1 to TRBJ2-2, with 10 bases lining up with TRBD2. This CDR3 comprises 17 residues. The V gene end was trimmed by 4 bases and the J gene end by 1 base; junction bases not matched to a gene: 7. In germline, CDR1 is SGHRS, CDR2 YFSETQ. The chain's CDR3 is CASSRERTSGNTGELFF. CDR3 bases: TGCGCCAGCAGCCGAGAAAGGACTAGCGGGAACACCGGGGAGCTGTTTTTT.

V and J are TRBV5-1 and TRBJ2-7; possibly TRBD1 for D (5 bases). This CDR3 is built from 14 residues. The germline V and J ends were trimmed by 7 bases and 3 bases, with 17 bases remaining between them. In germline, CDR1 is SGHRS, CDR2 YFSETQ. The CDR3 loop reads CASRSSGRSYEQYF. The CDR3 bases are TGCGCCAGCCGCAGTTCAGGGCGGAGCTACGAGCAGTACTTC.

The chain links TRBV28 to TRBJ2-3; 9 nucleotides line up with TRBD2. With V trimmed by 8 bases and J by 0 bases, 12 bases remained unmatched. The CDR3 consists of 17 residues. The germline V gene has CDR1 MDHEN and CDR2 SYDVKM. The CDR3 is CASLGAGGFLSTDTQYF. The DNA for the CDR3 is TGTGCCAGCCTCGGGGCGGGAGGGTTTTTGAGCACAGATACGCAGTATTTT.

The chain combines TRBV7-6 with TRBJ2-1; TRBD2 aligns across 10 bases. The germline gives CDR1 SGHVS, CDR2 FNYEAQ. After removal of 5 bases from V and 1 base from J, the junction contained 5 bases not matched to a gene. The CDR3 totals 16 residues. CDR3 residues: CASSPSSGSSYNEQFF. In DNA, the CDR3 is TGTGCCAGCAGCCCCTCTAGCGGGAGTTCCTACAATGAGCAGTTCTTC.

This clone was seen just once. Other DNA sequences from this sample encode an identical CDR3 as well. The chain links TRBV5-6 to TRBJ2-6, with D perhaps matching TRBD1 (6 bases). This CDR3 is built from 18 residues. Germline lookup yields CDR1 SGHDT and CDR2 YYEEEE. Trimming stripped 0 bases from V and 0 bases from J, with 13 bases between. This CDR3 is CASSLGQVLSSGANVLTF. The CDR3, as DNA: TGTGCCAGCAGCTTGGGACAGGTACTCTCCTCTGGGGCCAACGTCCTGACTTTC.

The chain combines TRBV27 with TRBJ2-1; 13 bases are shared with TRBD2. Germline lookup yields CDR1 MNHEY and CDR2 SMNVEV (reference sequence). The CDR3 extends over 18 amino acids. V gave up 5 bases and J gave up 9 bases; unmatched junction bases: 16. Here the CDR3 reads CASSPRGLAGDGGSEQFF. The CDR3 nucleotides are TGTGCCAGCAGTCCAAGAGGACTAGCGGGAGACGGTGGGAGTGAGCAGTTCTTC.

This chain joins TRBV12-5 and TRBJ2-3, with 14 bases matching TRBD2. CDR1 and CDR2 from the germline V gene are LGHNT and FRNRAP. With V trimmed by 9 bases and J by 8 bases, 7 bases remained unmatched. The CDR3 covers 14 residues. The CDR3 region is CASGTGTSGGTQYF. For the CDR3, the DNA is TGTGCTAGCGGCACCGGGACTAGCGGGGGTACGCAGTATTTT.

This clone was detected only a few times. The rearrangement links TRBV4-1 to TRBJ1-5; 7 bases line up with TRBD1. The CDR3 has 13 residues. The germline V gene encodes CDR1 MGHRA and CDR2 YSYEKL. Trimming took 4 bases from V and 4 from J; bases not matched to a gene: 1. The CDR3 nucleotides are TGCGCCAGCAGCCGGGACAGTAATCAGCCCCAGCATTTT. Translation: CASSRDSNQPQHF.

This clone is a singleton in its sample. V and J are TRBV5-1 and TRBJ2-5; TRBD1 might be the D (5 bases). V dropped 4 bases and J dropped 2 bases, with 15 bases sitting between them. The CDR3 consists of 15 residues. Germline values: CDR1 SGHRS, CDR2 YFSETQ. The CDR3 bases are TGCGCCAGCAGCCCCCCACTGACAGATCAAGAGACCCAGTACTTC. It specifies CASSPPLTDQETQYF.